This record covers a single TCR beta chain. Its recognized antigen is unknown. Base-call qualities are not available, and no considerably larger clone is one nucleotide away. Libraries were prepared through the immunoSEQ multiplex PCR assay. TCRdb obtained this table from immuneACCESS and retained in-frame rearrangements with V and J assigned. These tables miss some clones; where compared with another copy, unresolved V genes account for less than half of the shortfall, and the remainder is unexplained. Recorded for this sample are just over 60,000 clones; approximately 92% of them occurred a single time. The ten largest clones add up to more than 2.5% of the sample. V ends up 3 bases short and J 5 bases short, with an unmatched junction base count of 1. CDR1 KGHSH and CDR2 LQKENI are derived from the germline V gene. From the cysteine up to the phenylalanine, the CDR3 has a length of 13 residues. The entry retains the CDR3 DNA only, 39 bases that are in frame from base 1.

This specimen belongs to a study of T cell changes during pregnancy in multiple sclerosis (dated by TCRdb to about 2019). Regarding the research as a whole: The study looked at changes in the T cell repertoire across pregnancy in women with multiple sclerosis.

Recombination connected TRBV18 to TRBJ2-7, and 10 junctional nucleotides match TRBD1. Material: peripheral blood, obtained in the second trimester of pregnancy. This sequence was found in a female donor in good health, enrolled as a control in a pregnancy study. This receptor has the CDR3 CASSPGTGDEQYF. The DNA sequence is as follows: TGTGCCAGCTCACCCGGGACAGGGGACGAGCAGTACTTC. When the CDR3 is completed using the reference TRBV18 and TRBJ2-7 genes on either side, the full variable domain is NAGVMQNPRHLVRRRGQEARLRCSPMKGHSHVYWYRQLPEEGLKFMVYLQKENIIDESGMPKERFSAEFPKEGPSILRIQQVVRGDSAAYFCASSPGTGDEQYFGPGTRLTVT.